The 9 T cell receptor beta chains below come from one sample, sequenced in a study of shared clonotypes between healthy human individuals. The protocol was immunoSEQ multiplex PCR, while the TCRdb copy is restricted to in-frame clones and leaves out a portion. Of under 2,000,000 clones in the sample, about 95% were seen once. In the naive CD8 group, cells lacked CD45RO and were positively selected for CCR7, so terminally differentiated effector memory CD45RA+ cells were left out. The sample taken for sequencing was naive CD8+ T cells sorted from blood. The receptors come from a young man in good health.

The gene calls are TRBV28 and TRBJ1-5; 8 bases are a match to TRBD1. The CDR3 contains 14 residues. From germline, CDR1 is MDHEN and CDR2 SYDVKM. Trimming cost V 10 bases and J 7 bases; bases outside gene matches: 12. CDR3 DNA sequence: TGTGCCACCTGTGTCCGACAGGGGTTCCAGCCCCAGCATTTT. Residues: CATCVRQGFQPQHF.

The V call is TRBV4-2, the J call TRBJ1-6; 8 bases align to TRBD1. The length of the CDR3 is 16 residues. Germline V gives CDR1 LGHNA, CDR2 YNFKEQ. Trimming took 3 bases from V and 4 from J; bases not matched to a gene: 5. The CDR3 sequence: CASSQTGVLYNSPLHF. CDR3 nucleotides: TGTGCCAGCAGCCAGACAGGGGTCCTGTATAATTCACCCCTCCACTTT.

A remark on this clone: This same CDR3 is encoded by further DNA sequences in the sample. The rearrangement links TRBV5-1 to TRBJ2-3; D possibly corresponds to TRBD2 (6 bases). Trimming took 4 bases from V and 2 from J, leaving 14 bases between them. This CDR3 is 15 amino acids long. Germline CDR1 SGHRS, CDR2 YFSETQ. The CDR3 protein is CASSRLGTSTDTQYF. CDR3 nucleotide sequence: TGCGCCAGCAGCAGACTCGGGACTTCCACAGATACGCAGTATTTT.

With regard to this clone: The sample contains more than one DNA sequence encoding this CDR3. This chain joins TRBV4-3 and TRBJ2-1, with a tentative D call TRBD2 (5 bases). Germline V lookup: CDR1 LGHNA, CDR2 YSLEER. The CDR3 spans 16 residues. Trimming stripped 0 bases from V and 0 bases from J, with 9 bases between. CDR3 DNA sequence: TGCGCCAGCAGCCAAGATCGGGGTGGCTCCTACAATGAGCAGTTCTTC. Translation gives CASSQDRGGSYNEQFF.

V usage is TRBV9 and J usage is TRBJ2-2, with 9 nucleotides matching TRBD1. Germline V gene sequence: CDR1 SGDLS, CDR2 YYNGEE. The length of the CDR3 is 15 residues. The V segment lost 6 bases and the J segment 6 bases; nucleotides outside the gene matches: 9. In DNA, the CDR3 is TGTGCCAGCACCGGGGGACAGGGCTCCCCCGGGGAGCTGTTTTTT. It yields the protein CASTGGQGSPGELFF.

Only one count was recorded for this clone. The chain couples TRBV29-1 to TRBJ2-5, with TRBD2 identical over 7 bases. The end of the DNA fits TRBJ2-7 better, so the J call may be wrong. This CDR3 region has 13 residues. Germline CDR1 reads SQVTM; CDR2 reads ANQGSEA. The CDR3 coding sequence is TGCAGCGTTGTCACGGAGCGGGGTTACGAGCAGTACTTC. It specifies CSVVTERGYEQYF.

This rearrangement joins TRBV4-1 to TRBJ2-1; D is unclear. CDR3 length: 14 residues. Trimming removed 3 bases at V and 7 bases at J, with 13 bases between. The V gene's germline CDR1 is MGHRA and CDR2 YSYEKL. The CDR3 spells CASSQSSYSNEQFF. The CDR3 DNA reads as TGCGCCAGCAGCCAGAGCTCATACTCGAATGAGCAGTTCTTC.

This rearrangement joins TRBV9 to TRBJ2-7; D assignment may be TRBD1 or TRBD2 (5 bases each). CDR3 length equals 14 residues. V was clipped by 1 base and J by 2 bases, with 10 bases between them. Germline V CDR1 and CDR2: SGDLS, YYNGEE. The CDR3 DNA is TGTGCCAGCAGCGTAAGGGACGGCCCCTACGAGCAGTACTTC. Translated, it gives CASSVRDGPYEQYF.

V gene TRBV5-4 combines with J gene TRBJ2-7; D not resolved. The germline V and J ends were trimmed by 4 bases and 0 bases, with 11 bases remaining between them. Per germline, CDR1 SGHNT and CDR2 YYREEE (reference sequence). CDR3 length equals 14 residues. The chain's CDR3 is CASSPDESSYEQYF. The DNA for the CDR3 is TGTGCCAGCAGCCCCGACGAGAGCTCCTACGAGCAGTACTTC.